This T cell receptor beta chain was sequenced during a study of CD8 T cells in Susac syndrome. Findings of the study overall: It was acknowledged by the study that relatively few individuals were included in its TCR sequencing and HLA analysis.

Notes on this clonotype: What it recognizes is unknown.

Sequencing of TCR beta was performed on blood CD8+ T cells and on blood CD4+ T cells. Healthy donors formed controls matched for age and sex. RNA totalling roughly 0.45 to 1 ug underwent reverse transcription with random hexamers. The method of amplification for TCR beta CDR3 was immunoSEQ multiplex PCR, covering 54 Vbeta and 13 Jbeta. TCRdb independently ran MiXCR on the immunoSEQ multiplex PCR reads; one entry per CDR3 protein. The table records 80,000 or so distinct CDR3 sequences, approximately 94% of them present only once. V shed 3 bases and J 5 bases; nucleotides not matched to a gene: 6. CDR1 MGHRA and CDR2 YSYEKL come from the germline V gene. The length of the CDR3 is 15 residues.

The source is a human donor in good health. The sequencing sample was made of CD8+ T cells from PBMCs. The rearrangement joins TRBV4-1 to TRBJ2-5, with 10 bases that match TRBD2. The CDR3 DNA follows: TGCGCCAGCAGCCACCCTAGCGGGAGTGTGGAGACCCAGTACTTC. It translates to CASSHPSGSVETQYF.